The 28 T cell receptor beta chains reported below all come from one sample, sequenced in a study of OX40 agonist ivuxolimab in advanced cancers. The method was immunoSEQ multiplex PCR; TCRdb's version includes in-frame clones alone and lacks a portion of them. The sample lists around 95,000 clones, under 95% occurring once. This specimen was CD4+ or CD8+ T cells sorted from blood, taken in a trial of the OX40 agonist ivuxolimab. These receptors all come from an adult with an advanced solid tumor such as melanoma, head and neck, liver or kidney cancer.

V gene TRBV18 combines with J gene TRBJ2-5; D is unclear. Trimming cost V 6 bases and J 3 bases, with 5 bases left between them. From germline, CDR1 is KGHSH and CDR2 LQKENI. This CDR3 spans 11 amino acids. CDR3 residues: CASSTEETQYF. The CDR3 region has the DNA TGTGCCAGCTCTACCGAAGAGACCCAGTACTTC.

The chain carries TRBV7-2 and TRBJ2-3, with 12 bases aligning to TRBD2. This CDR3 is 19 amino acids long. J was trimmed by 3 bases and V by 3 bases; bases with no gene match: 13. Germline V gives CDR1 SGHTA, CDR2 FQGNSA. In DNA, the CDR3 is TGTGCCAGCAGCTTTATGGCTAGCGGGAGGGGAGAAGGTACAGATACGCAGTATTTT. Its protein product is CASSFMASGRGEGTDTQYF.

V and J are TRBV7-3 and TRBJ2-1; 9 bases match TRBD1. V shed 5 bases and J 9 bases; nucleotides not matched to a gene: 14. CDR1 and CDR2 (germline): SGHTA, FQGTGA. The CDR3 consists of 16 residues. The chain's CDR3 is CASSQPLGQGAGEQFF. The CDR3 nucleotides are TGTGCCAGCAGCCAGCCGTTGGGACAGGGCGCTGGTGAGCAGTTCTTC.

The J gene is TRBJ2-7, the V gene TRBV7-2; D is unresolved. Germline lookup yields CDR1 SGHTA and CDR2 FQGNSA. Trimming took 0 bases from V and 4 from J, leaving 7 bases between them. CDR3 length equals 13 residues. This chain's CDR3 is CASSLASRYEQYF. CDR3 nucleotides: TGTGCCAGCAGCTTAGCTTCCCGATACGAGCAGTACTTC.

The gene calls are TRBV29-1 and TRBJ2-4; TRBD1 matches 10 bases. V lost 6 bases, J lost 8 bases, and 4 bases stayed unmatched. CDR1 and CDR2 from the germline V gene are SQVTM and ANQGSEA. The CDR3 contains 12 residues. The CDR3 DNA is TGCAGCGTCCGGACAGGGGGTTACATTCAGTACTTC. It encodes CSVRTGGYIQYF.

The genes are TRBV2 and TRBJ2-3; 8 bases line up with TRBD1. Per the germline V gene, CDR1 is SNHLY and CDR2 is FYNNEI. J was trimmed by 0 bases and V by 6 bases; bases with no gene match: 2. The CDR3 consists of 14 residues. CDR3 sequence: CASRRTGSTDTQYF. CDR3 DNA sequence: TGTGCCAGCAGAAGGACAGGGAGCACAGATACGCAGTATTTT.

The rearrangement links TRBV5-1 to TRBJ2-3, with 9 bases lining up with TRBD1. V shed 5 bases, J shed 2 bases, and the junction held 6 bases outside the gene matches. This CDR3 spans 15 amino acids. Germline-derived CDR1 and CDR2 are SGHRS and YFSETQ. This CDR3 reads CASRPGQGNTDTQYF. DNA of the CDR3: TGCGCCAGCAGACCGGGACAGGGTAACACAGATACGCAGTATTTT.

The gene calls are TRBV11-2 and TRBJ2-3, with D possibly matching TRBD2 (5 bases). The CDR3 is made up of 13 amino acids. Germline lookup yields CDR1 SGHAT and CDR2 FQNNGV. Trimming pared 4 bases from V and 4 bases from J, leaving 9 bases between. CDR3 in amino acids: CASSSTRSDTQYF. The CDR3 nucleotides are TGTGCCAGCAGCTCAACTAGGTCAGATACGCAGTATTTT.

The chain combines TRBV19 with TRBJ1-3; D remains ambiguous. The CDR3 totals 16 residues. The germline gives CDR1 LNHDA, CDR2 SQIVND (reference sequence). The ends were cut back, 6 bases at V and 0 bases at J, with 15 bases in the middle. CDR3 coding DNA: TGTGCCAGTAGCGAGGTTTGGCGGAGCTCTGGAAACACCATATATTTT. Its protein is CASSEVWRSSGNTIYF.

This clone has a handful of counts. The chain links TRBV6-6 to TRBJ1-1; 7 bases are a match to TRBD1. Germline CDR1 MNHNY, CDR2 SVGAGI (reference sequence). There are 14 residues in the CDR3. V dropped 5 bases and J dropped 5; count of bases not matched to a gene: 8. CDR3 residues: CASSTGELGTEAFF. The CDR3 DNA reads TGTGCCAGCAGTACAGGGGAATTGGGGACTGAAGCTTTCTTT.

This clone was observed a few times. V gene TRBV19 combines with J gene TRBJ1-5; no firm D call. V lost 2 bases, J lost 5 bases, and 10 bases lay in between. CDR1 and CDR2 from the germline V gene are LNHDA and SQIVND (reference sequence). This CDR3 is built from 14 residues. CDR3 amino acids: CASSITGFDQPQHF. CDR3 coding DNA: TGTGCCAGTAGTATAACGGGATTTGATCAGCCCCAGCATTTT.

The V call is TRBV19, the J call TRBJ2-3; D not resolved. Looked up from germline, CDR1 is LNHDA and CDR2 is SQIVND (reference sequence). Trimming pared 8 bases from V and 0 bases from J, leaving 6 bases between. The CDR3 loop spans 12 amino acids. The CDR3, as DNA: TGTGCCAGTGAAGGGAGCACAGATACGCAGTATTTT. This sequence encodes CASEGSTDTQYF.

This chain connects TRBV7-2 to TRBJ1-2, with D possibly TRBD1 on 6 matching bases. Germline CDR1 is SGHTA and CDR2 is FQGNSA. The ends were cut back, 1 base at V and 4 bases at J, with 19 bases in the middle. The CDR3 extends over 17 amino acids. This CDR3 is CASSLGSGAQRVYGYTF. As DNA, the CDR3 is TGTGCCAGCAGCTTAGGCTCGGGGGCGCAGAGGGTCTATGGCTACACCTTC. Full variable domain (missing parts from reference TRBV7-2 and TRBJ1-2): GAGVSQSPSNKVTEKGKDVELRCDPISGHTALYWYRQSLGQGLEFLIYFQGNSAPDKSGLPSDRFSAERTGGSVSTLTIQRTQQEDSAVYLCASSLGSGAQRVYGYTFGSGTRLTVV.

The chain carries TRBV28 and TRBJ1-3; TRBD1 might be the D (5 bases). The germline gives CDR1 MDHEN, CDR2 SYDVKM. The CDR3 has 12 residues. V was cut by 4 bases and J by 4 bases, with 5 bases left in between. The CDR3 here is CASSSGGNTIYF. The CDR3 region has the DNA TGTGCCAGCAGTTCAGGGGGAAACACCATATATTTT.

The CDR3 sequence is CASSLGSQETQYF. The CDR3 DNA sequence: TGCGCCAGCAGCTTGGGTTCCCAAGAGACCCAGTACTTC. The rearrangement links TRBV5-1 to TRBJ2-5; D uncertain. The CDR3 is 13 residues long. In germline, CDR1 is SGHRS, CDR2 YFSETQ. The V and J ends lost 0 bases and 1 base respectively, with 4 bases between them.

The chain joins TRBV7-2 to TRBJ1-5; D is possibly TRBD1 (6 bases). The length of the CDR3 is 16 residues. V was cut by 0 bases and J by 7 bases, with 16 bases left in between. CDR1 and CDR2 from the germline V gene are SGHTA and FQGNSA. The CDR3 sequence is CASSLATPAQGQPQHF. The CDR3 DNA sequence: TGTGCCAGCAGCTTAGCGACTCCAGCCCAGGGGCAGCCCCAGCATTTT.

This chain uses TRBV6-5 with TRBJ1-1; no firm D call. The CDR3 loop spans 12 amino acids. The V end lost 10 bases, the J end lost 0 bases, and 9 bases lay between the germline ends. Germline CDR1 and CDR2: MNHEY and SVGAGI. CDR3 DNA: TGTGCCACCAGGTGGATGAACACTGAAGCTTTCTTT. This translates into CATRWMNTEAFF.

V is TRBV18 and J is TRBJ2-5; TRBD2 might be the D (5 bases). V lost 3 bases to trimming and J lost 5 bases, with 13 bases between them. The CDR3 runs to 14 residues. Germline values: CDR1 KGHSH, CDR2 LQKENI. CDR3 bases: TGTGCCAGCTCACCCCAGTCGGGGAGCGAGACCCAGTACTTC. The encoded protein is CASSPQSGSETQYF.

This rearrangement joins TRBV28 to TRBJ1-4; perhaps TRBD1 as D (6 bases). Between the trimmed V and J ends, which lost 5 bases and 7 bases, there was a span of 14 bases. In germline, CDR1 is MDHEN, CDR2 SYDVKM. The CDR3 sequence is 14 residues long. The CDR3 region is CASSIQQGVEKLFF. CDR3 nucleotides: TGTGCCAGCAGTATACAACAGGGAGTTGAAAAACTGTTTTTT.

This rearrangement joins TRBV7-3 to TRBJ2-1, with TRBD1 as a possible D gene (5 bases). V was pared by 1 base and J by 3 bases, with 10 bases between. The germline V gene has CDR1 SGHTA and CDR2 FQGTGA. This CDR3 has 15 residues. CDR3 sequence: CASSLNVGVYNEQFF. The CDR3 coding sequence is TGTGCCAGCAGCTTAAATGTAGGGGTCTACAATGAGCAGTTCTTC.

The chain uses TRBV6-6 and TRBJ2-7; 9 bases align to TRBD1. Germline values: CDR1 MNHNY, CDR2 SVGAGI (reference sequence). The CDR3 is 13 residues long. V lost 8 bases to trimming and J lost 6 bases; unmatched junction nucleotides: 8. CDR3 DNA sequence: TGTGCCAGCTTGAACAGGGGGCTAAGCGAGCAGTACTTC. It translates to CASLNRGLSEQYF.

This chain joins TRBV7-3 and TRBJ1-1; 12 bases match TRBD1. Germline V CDR1 and CDR2: SGHTA, FQGTGA. The CDR3 has 17 amino acids. V gave up 3 bases and J gave up 1 base; unmatched junction bases: 6. CDR3 coding DNA: TGTGCCAGCAGCTTCAGGGGGACAGGGGGCTCGAACACTGAAGCTTTCTTT. Amino acid sequence: CASSFRGTGGSNTEAFF. The whole variable domain, filled in from reference TRBV7-3 and TRBJ1-1, reads GAGVSQTPSNKVTEKGKYVELRCDPISGHTALYWYRQSLGQGPEFLIYFQGTGAADDSGLPNDRFFAVRPEGSVSTLKIQRTERGDSAVYLCASSFRGTGGSNTEAFFGQGTRLTVV.

The chain couples TRBV27 to TRBJ1-2; 7 nucleotides agree with TRBD1. The CDR3 spans 16 residues. From germline, CDR1 is MNHEY and CDR2 SMNVEV (reference sequence). With 5 bases clipped from V and 0 bases from J, the junction kept 9 bases outside the gene matches. As DNA, the CDR3 is TGTGCCAGCAGTCCTCAGACAGGGAGGACTAACTATGGCTACACCTTC. As protein: CASSPQTGRTNYGYTF.

This chain connects TRBV28 to TRBJ2-7; 8 nucleotides agree with TRBD2. V trimming: 5 bases; J trimming: 3 bases; junction bases outside the gene matches: 0. CDR1 and CDR2 from the germline V gene are MDHEN and SYDVKM. This CDR3 comprises 12 residues. CDR3 protein: CASSTSGYEQYF. The CDR3 nucleotides read TGTGCCAGCAGTACTAGCGGCTACGAGCAGTACTTC.

The V and J genes are TRBV5-1 and TRBJ2-7, with D hard to call. The CDR3 has 14 amino acids. Trimming pared 1 base from V and 0 bases from J, leaving 8 bases between. Per germline, CDR1 SGHRS and CDR2 YFSETQ. The CDR3 sequence: CASSLLPSSYEQYF. The CDR3 DNA sequence: TGCGCCAGCAGCTTGTTACCAAGCTCCTACGAGCAGTACTTC.

The chain combines TRBV10-1 with TRBJ1-1; D remains ambiguous. Trimming shortened V by 0 bases and J by 8 bases, and 10 bases separated the two germline ends. This CDR3 has 13 amino acids. Germline V CDR1 and CDR2: WNHNN, SYGVQD (reference sequence). The CDR3 bases are TGCGCCAGCAGTGAGTCGGAGGATGGAGAAGCTTTCTTT. Its translation is CASSESEDGEAFF.

Points on this clone: The same CDR3 also results from other DNA sequences found in this sample. V usage is TRBV7-3 and J usage is TRBJ2-6; D gene uncertain. CDR1 is SGHTA and CDR2 is FQGTGA in the germline V gene. The CDR3 covers 15 residues. Trimming took off 0 bases at V and 1 base at J, with 4 bases between the two ends. The CDR3 region is CASSLTGSGANVLTF. The CDR3 DNA reads TGTGCCAGCAGCTTAACAGGGTCTGGGGCCAACGTCCTGACTTTC.

Here the CDR3 reads CASSLAGTGRSNEQFF. The CDR3 nucleotides are TGTGCCAGCAGCTTAGCGGGCACAGGGCGGTCCAATGAGCAGTTCTTC. The rearrangement links TRBV7-2 to TRBJ2-1; perhaps TRBD1 as D (6 bases). V was cut by 0 bases and J by 6 bases, with 15 bases left in between. Looked up from germline, CDR1 is SGHTA and CDR2 is FQGNSA. The CDR3 is 16 amino acids. The whole variable domain, remainder taken from reference TRBV7-2 and TRBJ2-1, is GAGVSQSPSNKVTEKGKDVELRCDPISGHTALYWYRQSLGQGLEFLIYFQGNSAPDKSGLPSDRFSAERTGGSVSTLTIQRTQQEDSAVYLCASSLAGTGRSNEQFFGPGTRLTVL.